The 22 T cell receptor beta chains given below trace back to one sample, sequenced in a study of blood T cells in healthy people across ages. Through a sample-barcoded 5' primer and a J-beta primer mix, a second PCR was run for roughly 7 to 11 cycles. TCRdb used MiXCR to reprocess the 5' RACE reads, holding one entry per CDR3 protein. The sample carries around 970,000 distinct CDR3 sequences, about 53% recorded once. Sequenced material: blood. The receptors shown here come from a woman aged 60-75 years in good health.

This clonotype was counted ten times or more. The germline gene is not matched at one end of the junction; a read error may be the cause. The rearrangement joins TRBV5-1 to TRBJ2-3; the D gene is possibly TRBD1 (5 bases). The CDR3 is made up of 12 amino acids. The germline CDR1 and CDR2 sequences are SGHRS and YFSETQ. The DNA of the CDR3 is TGTGCCAGCAGCTTAGGGGCAGATACGCAGTATTTT. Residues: CASSLGADTQYF. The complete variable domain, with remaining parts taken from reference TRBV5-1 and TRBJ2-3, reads KAGVTQTPRYLIKTRGQQVTLSCSPISGHRSVSWYQQTPGQGLQFLFEYFSETQRNKGNFPGRFSGRQFSNSRSEMNVSTLELGDSALYLCASSLGADTQYFGPGTRLTVL.

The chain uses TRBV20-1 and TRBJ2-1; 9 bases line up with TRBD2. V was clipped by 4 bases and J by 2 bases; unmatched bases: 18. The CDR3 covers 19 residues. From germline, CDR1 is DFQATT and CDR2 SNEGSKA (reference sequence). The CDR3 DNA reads TGCAGTGCTACTACCCGAGAAGCGGGAGGAATGTGGGCCTACAATGAGCAGTTCTTC. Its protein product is CSATTREAGGMWAYNEQFF.

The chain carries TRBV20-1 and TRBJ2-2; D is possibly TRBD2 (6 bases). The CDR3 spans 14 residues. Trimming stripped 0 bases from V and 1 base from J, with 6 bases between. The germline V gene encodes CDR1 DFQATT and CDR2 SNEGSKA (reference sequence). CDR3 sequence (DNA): TGCAGTGCTAGAGAGGGAGGGAACACCGGGGAGCTGTTTTTT. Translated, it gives CSAREGGNTGELFF.

DNA of the CDR3: TGCAGTGCTACACCGGGAAGTAATTTCCCTACGCAGTATTTT. As protein: CSATPGSNFPTQYF. The chain links TRBV20-1 to TRBJ2-3, with a weak D call TRBD2 (5 bases). V was trimmed by 4 bases and J by 8 bases, leaving 19 bases between them. The CDR3 extends over 14 amino acids. Germline V lookup: CDR1 DFQATT, CDR2 SNEGSKA (reference sequence).

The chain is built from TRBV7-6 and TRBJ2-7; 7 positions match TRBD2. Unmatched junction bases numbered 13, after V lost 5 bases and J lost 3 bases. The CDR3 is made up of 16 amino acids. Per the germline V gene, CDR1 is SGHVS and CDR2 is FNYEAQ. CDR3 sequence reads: CASSDATGLGGYEQYF. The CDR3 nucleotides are TGTGCCAGCAGCGACGCCACCGGACTAGGCGGCTACGAGCAGTACTTC.

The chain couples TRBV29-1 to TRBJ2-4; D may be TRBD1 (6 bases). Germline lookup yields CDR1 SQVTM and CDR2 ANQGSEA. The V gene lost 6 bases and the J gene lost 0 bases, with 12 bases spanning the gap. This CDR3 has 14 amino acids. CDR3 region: CSVGHSLAKNIQYF. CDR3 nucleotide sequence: TGCAGCGTGGGACACTCGCTAGCCAAAAACATTCAGTACTTC.

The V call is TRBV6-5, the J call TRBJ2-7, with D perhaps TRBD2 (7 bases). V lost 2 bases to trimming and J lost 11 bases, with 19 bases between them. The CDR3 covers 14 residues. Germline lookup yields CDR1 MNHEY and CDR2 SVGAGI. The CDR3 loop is CASSYGRAQGREYF. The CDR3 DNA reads TGTGCCAGCAGTTACGGAAGGGCCCAGGGGAGGGAGTACTTC.

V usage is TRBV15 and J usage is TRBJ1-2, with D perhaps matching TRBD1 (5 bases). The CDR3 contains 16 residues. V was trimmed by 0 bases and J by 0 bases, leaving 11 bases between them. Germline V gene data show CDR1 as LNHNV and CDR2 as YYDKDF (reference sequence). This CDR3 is CATSREWGGSNYGYTF. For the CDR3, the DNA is TGTGCCACCAGCAGAGAATGGGGCGGATCTAACTATGGCTACACCTTC.

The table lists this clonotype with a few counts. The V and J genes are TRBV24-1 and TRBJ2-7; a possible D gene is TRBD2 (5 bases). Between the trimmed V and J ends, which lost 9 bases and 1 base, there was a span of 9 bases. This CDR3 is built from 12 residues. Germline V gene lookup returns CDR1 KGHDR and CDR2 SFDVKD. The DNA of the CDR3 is TGTGCCACCTCCGAGGGTTCCTACGAGCAGTACTTC. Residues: CATSEGSYEQYF.

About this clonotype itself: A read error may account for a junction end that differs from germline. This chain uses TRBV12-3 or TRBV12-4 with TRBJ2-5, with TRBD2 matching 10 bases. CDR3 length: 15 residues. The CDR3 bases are TGTGCCAGCAGGTCAACTAGCGGGGCCCAAGAGACCCAGTACTTT. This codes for CASRSTSGAQETQYF.

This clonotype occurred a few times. The CDR3 region is CASSLVRTGGEKLFF. CDR3 DNA: TGTGCCAGCAGCTTAGTCCGGACGGGCGGGGAAAAACTGTTTTTT. This chain connects TRBV7-2 to TRBJ1-4; D is unresolved. This CDR3 is 15 amino acids long. The germline CDR1 and CDR2 sequences are SGHTA and FQGNSA. Trimming left V 1 base short and J 8 bases short, with 14 bases between.

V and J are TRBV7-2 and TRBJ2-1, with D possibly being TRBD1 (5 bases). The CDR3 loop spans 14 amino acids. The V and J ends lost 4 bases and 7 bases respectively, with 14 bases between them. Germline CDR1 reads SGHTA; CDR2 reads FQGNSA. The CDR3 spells CASSSGSGQNEQFF. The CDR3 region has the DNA TGTGCCAGCAGCTCCGGGTCAGGGCAGAATGAGCAGTTCTTC.

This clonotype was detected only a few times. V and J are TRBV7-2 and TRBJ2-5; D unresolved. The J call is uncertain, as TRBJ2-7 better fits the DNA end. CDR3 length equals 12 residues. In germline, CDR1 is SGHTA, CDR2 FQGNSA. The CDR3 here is CASSPKNHEQYF. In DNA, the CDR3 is TGTGCCAGCAGCCCCAAGAATCACGAGCAGTACTTC.

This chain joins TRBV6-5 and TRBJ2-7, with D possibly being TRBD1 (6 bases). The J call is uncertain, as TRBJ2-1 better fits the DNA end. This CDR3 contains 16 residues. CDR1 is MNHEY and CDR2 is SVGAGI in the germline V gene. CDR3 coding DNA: TGTGCCAGCAGTTACTCTTTCACAGGGTTCATCAATGAGCAGTTCTTC. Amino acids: CASSYSFTGFINEQFF.

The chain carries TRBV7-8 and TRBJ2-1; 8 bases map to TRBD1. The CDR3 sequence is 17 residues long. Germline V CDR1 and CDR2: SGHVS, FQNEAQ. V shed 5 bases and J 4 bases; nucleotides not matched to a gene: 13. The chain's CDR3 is CASSQHLAGGAYNEQFF. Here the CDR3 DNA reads TGTGCCAGCAGCCAACATCTGGCAGGGGGCGCTTACAATGAGCAGTTCTTC.

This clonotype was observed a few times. The CDR3 spells CASSSPDSYEQYF. CDR3 sequence (DNA): TGTGCCAGCAGTTCCCCGGACAGCTACGAGCAGTACTTC. The rearrangement joins TRBV12-3 or TRBV12-4 to TRBJ2-7, with D maybe TRBD1 (6 bases). V gave up 4 bases and J gave up 3 bases, with 10 bases separating them. This CDR3 is 13 amino acids long.

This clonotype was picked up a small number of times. The CDR3 here is CSADGTSGTYEQYF. The CDR3 region has the DNA TGCAGTGCCGATGGGACTAGCGGGACTTACGAGCAGTACTTC. The rearrangement uses TRBV20-1 and TRBJ2-7; TRBD2 agrees at 13 bases. The V and J ends lost 6 bases and 4 bases, in that order; junction bases with no gene match: 6. The germline CDR1 and CDR2 sequences are DFQATT and SNEGSKA (reference sequence). The CDR3 has 14 amino acids.

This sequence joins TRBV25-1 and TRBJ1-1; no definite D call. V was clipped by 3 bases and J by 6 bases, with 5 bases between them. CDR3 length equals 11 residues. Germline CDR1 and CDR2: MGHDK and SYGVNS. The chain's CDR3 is CASSEGSEAFF. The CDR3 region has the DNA TGTGCCAGCAGTGAGGGTTCTGAAGCTTTCTTT.

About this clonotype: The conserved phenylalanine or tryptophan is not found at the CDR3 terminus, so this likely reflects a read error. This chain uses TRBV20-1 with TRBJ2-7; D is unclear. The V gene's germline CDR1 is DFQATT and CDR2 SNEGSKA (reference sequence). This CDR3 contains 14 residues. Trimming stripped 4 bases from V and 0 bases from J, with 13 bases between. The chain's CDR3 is CSATEDQNSYEQYI. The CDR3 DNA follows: TGCAGTGCTACGGAAGACCAAAACTCCTACGAGCAGTACATC.

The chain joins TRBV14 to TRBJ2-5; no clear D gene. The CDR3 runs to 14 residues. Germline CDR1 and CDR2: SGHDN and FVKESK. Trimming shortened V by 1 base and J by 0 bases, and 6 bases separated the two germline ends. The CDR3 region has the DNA TGTGCCAGCAGCCAAGTCGCCAACCAAGAGACCCAGTACTTC. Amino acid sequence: CASSQVANQETQYF.

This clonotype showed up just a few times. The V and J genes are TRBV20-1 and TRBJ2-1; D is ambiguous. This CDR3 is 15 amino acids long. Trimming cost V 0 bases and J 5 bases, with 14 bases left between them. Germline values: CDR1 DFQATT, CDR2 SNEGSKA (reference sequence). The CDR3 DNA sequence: TGCAGTGCTAGAGATCTGAGGCACAGCCACAATGAGCAGTTCTTC. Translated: CSARDLRHSHNEQFF.

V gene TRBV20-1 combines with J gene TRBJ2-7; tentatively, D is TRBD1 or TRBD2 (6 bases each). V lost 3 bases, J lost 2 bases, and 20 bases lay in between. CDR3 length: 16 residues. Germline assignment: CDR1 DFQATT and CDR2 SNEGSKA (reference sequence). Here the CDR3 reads CSARDGGPSQPYEQYF. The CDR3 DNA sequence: TGCAGTGCTAGGGACGGGGGCCCCTCACAACCCTACGAGCAGTACTTC.